The 15 T cell receptor beta chains in this list originate from one sample, sequenced in a study of control samples from healthy donors and cancer patients. Repertoires were generated with immunoSEQ multiplex PCR, while TCRdb's copy carries only in-frame clones and drops some. The sample has around 33,000 clones, 85% to 90% seen once. Sequencing was carried out using PBMCs. Receptors were obtained from a middle-aged woman with lung cancer.

This rearrangement joins TRBV5-4 to TRBJ2-7; 8 bases align to TRBD1. The germline V gene has CDR1 SGHNT and CDR2 YYREEE (reference sequence). V shed 1 base, J shed 7 bases, and the junction held 7 bases outside the gene matches. The CDR3 length is 14 residues. This chain's CDR3 is CASSLQTGVEEQYF. The CDR3 nucleotides are TGTGCCAGCAGCTTGCAGACAGGGGTAGAGGAGCAGTACTTC.

J is TRBJ2-1 and V is TRBV28; 14 bases agree with TRBD2. Germline loops: CDR1 MDHEN, CDR2 SYDVKM. CDR3 length: 15 residues. After removal of 5 bases from V and 10 bases from J, the junction contained 7 bases not matched to a gene. For the CDR3, the DNA is TGTGCCAGCAGTGCGACTAGCGGGGGGGTAGAGGAGCAGTTCTTC. Translated: CASSATSGGVEEQFF.

This clone was picked up a small number of times. This rearrangement joins TRBV5-5 to TRBJ1-5; no clear D. Trimming stripped 3 bases from V and 2 bases from J, with 3 bases between. The CDR3 extends over 12 amino acids. From germline, CDR1 is SGHKS and CDR2 YYEKEE (reference sequence). The CDR3 spells CASSSGNQPQHF. CDR3 in DNA: TGTGCCAGCAGCTCGGGCAATCAGCCCCAGCATTTT.

This sequence joins TRBV30 and TRBJ1-6; a weak D match, TRBD1 (5 bases). Trimming removed 2 bases at V and 8 bases at J, with 10 bases between. The CDR3 covers 13 residues. Germline V gives CDR1 GTSNPN, CDR2 SVGIG (reference sequence). The CDR3 is CAWSQGEDSPLHF. The CDR3 DNA reads as TGTGCCTGGAGTCAGGGTGAGGATTCACCCCTCCACTTT.

This chain uses TRBV5-6 with TRBJ2-5, with 8 bases lining up with TRBD1. Per germline, CDR1 SGHDT and CDR2 YYEEEE. The V and J ends lost 3 bases and 3 bases, in that order; junction bases with no gene match: 7. There are 15 residues in the CDR3. The CDR3 bases are TGTGCCAGCAGCTCGCCCACACAGGGGGAAGAGACCCAGTACTTC. Its protein is CASSSPTQGEETQYF. Using reference TRBV5-6 and TRBJ2-5 for the parts outside the CDR3, the full variable domain is DAGVTQSPTHLIKTRGQQVTLRCSPKSGHDTVSWYQQALGQGPQFIFQYYEEEERQRGNFPDRFSGHQFPNYSSELNVNALLLGDSALYLCASSSPTQGEETQYFGPGTRLLVL.

CDR3 amino acids: CASSWARRQYF. The CDR3 DNA sequence: TGTGCCAGCAGTTGGGCCCGCCGCCAGTACTTC. This chain links TRBV6-5 with TRBJ2-5; no clear D. Trimming stripped 4 bases from V and 10 bases from J, with 10 bases between. CDR3 length: 11 residues. Germline values: CDR1 MNHEY, CDR2 SVGAGI.

In nucleotides, the CDR3 is TGTGCCAGTAGTCAGCCCGGTAACCGGGAGACCCAGTACTTC. This translates into CASSQPGNRETQYF. The chain links TRBV19 to TRBJ2-5; no clear D. Per the germline V gene, CDR1 is LNHDA and CDR2 is SQIVND (reference sequence). This CDR3 is 14 amino acids long. The V end lost 5 bases, the J end lost 5 bases, and 15 bases lay between the germline ends.

The chain has TRBV2 and TRBJ1-5, with D maybe TRBD1 (5 bases). Germline CDR1 SNHLY, CDR2 FYNNEI. CDR3 length: 16 residues. The V end was cut by 1 base, the J end by 4 bases, with 14 bases between. This CDR3 is CASSEGSGVPNQPQHF. The CDR3 nucleotides read TGTGCCAGCAGTGAAGGGTCGGGGGTTCCAAATCAGCCCCAGCATTTT.

V usage is TRBV27 and J usage is TRBJ1-6, with 8 bases fitting TRBD1. V was clipped by 3 bases and J by 7 bases; unmatched bases: 2. The length of the CDR3 is 14 residues. Germline V gene data show CDR1 as MNHEY and CDR2 as SMNVEV (reference sequence). CDR3 loop: CASSFTGGNSPLHF. The CDR3 region has the DNA TGTGCCAGCAGTTTCACAGGGGGGAATTCACCCCTCCACTTT.

The rearrangement joins TRBV3-1 (or the pseudogene TRBV3-2) to TRBJ2-3; possible D gene TRBD2, 7 bases. CDR1 LGHDT and CDR2 YNNKEL come from the germline V gene (reference sequence). The length of the CDR3 is 15 residues. The V end lost 4 bases, the J end lost 1 base, and 12 bases lay between the germline ends. The DNA of the CDR3 is TGTGCCAGCAGCCCCTCCGGGGGGCGCACAGATACGCAGTATTTT. Translation gives CASSPSGGRTDTQYF.

The chain is built from TRBV4-2 and TRBJ1-2; weak D call: TRBD1 (6 bases). The CDR3 totals 16 residues. The germline gives CDR1 LGHNA, CDR2 YNFKEQ. Trimming removed 2 bases at V and 5 bases at J, with 18 bases between. CDR3 DNA: TGTGCCAGCAGCCAACCCCTAGTGGGGCAGGGGTATGGCTACACCTTC. Translated: CASSQPLVGQGYGYTF.

J is TRBJ2-7 and V is TRBV11-2, with 7 bases fitting TRBD2. Trimming took 3 bases from V and 0 from J; bases not matched to a gene: 5. The length of the CDR3 is 15 residues. Germline V CDR1 and CDR2: SGHAT, FQNNGV. CDR3 amino acids: CASSLSGGSSYEQYF. The CDR3 region has the DNA TGTGCCAGCAGCTTGTCAGGCGGGAGCTCCTACGAGCAGTACTTC. The entire variable domain, with the rest obtained from reference TRBV11-2 and TRBJ2-7, is as follows: EAGVAQSPRYKIIEKRQSVAFWCNPISGHATLYWYQQILGQGPKLLIQFQNNGVVDDSQLPKDRFSAERLKGVDSTLKIQPAKLEDSAVYLCASSLSGGSSYEQYFGPGTRLTVT.

V usage is TRBV2 and J usage is TRBJ1-2, with 10 bases fitting TRBD1. Germline trimming cut 4 bases from V and 6 bases from J; bases unmatched to any gene: 5. The germline CDR1 and CDR2 sequences are SNHLY and FYNNEI. CDR3 length equals 14 residues. This CDR3 reads CASSGDRGEDGYTF. As DNA, the CDR3 is TGTGCCAGCAGTGGGGACAGGGGAGAGGATGGCTACACCTTC.

The V and J genes are TRBV6-6 and TRBJ1-5; D gene unclear. V was pared by 8 bases and J by 3 bases, with 17 bases between. This CDR3 contains 15 residues. CDR1 is MNHNY, CDR2 SVGAGI, per germline (reference sequence). The CDR3 nucleotides read TGTGCCAGCGGTCACCCGGGAGAAACCAATCAGCCCCAGCATTTT. It codes for CASGHPGETNQPQHF.

The V call is TRBV19, the J call TRBJ1-2; D not certain. The CDR3 extends over 14 amino acids. Germline V CDR1 and CDR2: LNHDA, SQIVND (reference sequence). V lost 7 bases and J lost 4, with 16 bases in between. CDR3 sequence (DNA): TGTGCCAGTACCTCTTTGAATACTGGCTATGGCTACACCTTC. Encoded protein: CASTSLNTGYGYTF.